This passage covers 11 T cell receptor beta chains from one sample sequenced in a study of blood T cells in healthy people across ages. Primers used in a second PCR of roughly 7 to 11 cycles were a sample-barcoded 5' primer and a J-beta primer mix. Via MiXCR, TCRdb re-called the 5' RACE reads, giving one row per CDR3 protein. Found here are roughly 1 million distinct CDR3 sequences, approximately 25% of them singletons; the top ten hold about 0.8%. Another study also made use of these data, one on T cells of mothers and their children.

Sequencing used blood. The origin of the receptors is a girl aged 2 to 10 in good health.

This clonotype has only a few counts. J is TRBJ2-7 and V is TRBV20-1, with D perhaps given as TRBD1 or TRBD2 (5 bases each). From germline, CDR1 is DFQATT and CDR2 SNEGSKA (reference sequence). Trimming pared 1 base from V and 0 bases from J, leaving 10 bases between. The CDR3 loop spans 14 amino acids. CDR3 protein: CSARVGDGSYEQYF. The CDR3 nucleotides are TGCAGTGCTAGAGTAGGGGACGGCTCCTACGAGCAGTACTTC.

There are a few counts of this clonotype. The chain is built from TRBV9 and TRBJ2-1; weak D call: TRBD2 (5 bases). The V end was cut by 0 bases, the J end by 6 bases, with 10 bases between. CDR3 length: 14 residues. The germline V gene has CDR1 SGDLS and CDR2 YYNGEE. The CDR3 loop is CASSVGDYFNEQFF. CDR3 nucleotide sequence: TGTGCCAGCAGCGTAGGAGACTATTTCAATGAGCAGTTCTTC.

The chain joins TRBV6-6 to TRBJ2-1, with D tentatively TRBD2 (5 bases). Germline assignment: CDR1 MNHNY and CDR2 SVGAGI (reference sequence). Trimming left V 2 bases short and J 2 bases short, with 13 bases between. The CDR3 spans 16 residues. The CDR3 region is CASSYDLAEAYNEQFF. For the CDR3, the DNA is TGTGCCAGCAGTTACGATCTGGCGGAGGCCTACAATGAGCAGTTCTTC.

This clonotype was detected only a few times. The CDR3 DNA is TGTGCCAGCAGCCAAGATGTGGACCATATCCAGCAGTACTTC. This gives the protein CASSQDVDHIQQYF. The chain employs TRBV3-1 and TRBJ2-7; D is ambiguous. The germline V gene encodes CDR1 LGHDT and CDR2 YNNKEL (reference sequence). The CDR3 spans 14 residues. With 0 bases removed from V and 8 bases from J, the gap between germline ends came to 14 bases.

The chain couples TRBV11-1 to TRBJ1-1; TRBD1 might be the D (5 bases). Deletions cut 8 bases from V and 5 bases from J, with 12 bases between. The CDR3 has 12 amino acids. Looked up from germline, CDR1 is SGHAT and CDR2 is FQDESV (reference sequence). CDR3 in amino acids: CASGRGETEAFF. CDR3 in DNA: TGTGCCAGCGGTAGAGGGGAAACTGAAGCTTTCTTT. The full variable domain, its missing parts supplied by reference TRBV11-1 and TRBJ1-1, is EAEVAQSPRYKITEKSQAVAFWCDPISGHATLYWYRQILGQGPELLVQFQDESVVDDSQLPKDRFSAERLKGVDSTLKIQPAELGDSAMYLCASGRGETEAFFGQGTRLTVV.

The CDR3: CASSMAIESRGYETQYF. The CDR3 nucleotides read TGTGCCAGCAGTATGGCCATTGAGTCCCGAGGGTATGAGACCCAGTACTTC. The rearrangement joins TRBV6-1 to TRBJ2-5, with a possible D match to TRBD2 (5 bases). V was pared by 5 bases and J by 5 bases, with 24 bases between. The CDR3 runs 17 residues. Germline CDR1 MNHNS, CDR2 SASEGT.

The chain joins TRBV6-2 or TRBV6-3 to TRBJ1-4, with D uncertain. V dropped 0 bases and J dropped 2 bases, with 16 bases sitting between them. The CDR3 spans 18 residues. Germline V CDR1 and CDR2: MNHEY, SVGEGT. This chain's CDR3 is CASSYSSGELMTNEKLFF. CDR3 in DNA: TGTGCCAGCAGTTACTCGAGCGGGGAACTAATGACTAATGAAAAACTGTTTTTT.

The CDR3 loop reads CASSIDQGLSPYEQYF. DNA for the CDR3: TGTGCCAGCAGCATCGACCAGGGTCTGTCACCCTACGAGCAGTACTTC. This sequence joins TRBV7-2 and TRBJ2-1, with D tentatively TRBD1 (5 bases). With the DNA end fitting TRBJ2-7 better, the J assignment may be wrong. The germline gives CDR1 SGHTA, CDR2 FQGNSA. The length of the CDR3 is 16 residues.

This clonotype has a handful of counts. This sequence joins TRBV20-1 and TRBJ2-7; D not resolved. There are 12 residues in the CDR3. The germline CDR1 and CDR2 sequences are DFQATT and SNEGSKA (reference sequence). Trimming took 2 bases from V and 1 from J, leaving 6 bases between them. This CDR3 is CSARLESYEQYF. CDR3 nucleotides: TGCAGTGCTAGACTAGAATCCTACGAGCAGTACTTC.

V gene TRBV10-3 combines with J gene TRBJ2-5; no definite D call. The V gene lost 2 bases and the J gene lost 5 bases, with 6 bases spanning the gap. The CDR3 consists of 12 residues. Germline V gene sequence: CDR1 ENHRY, CDR2 SYGVKD. DNA for the CDR3: TGTGCCATCAGTGAGGACCTGGAGACCCAGTACTTC. It yields the protein CAISEDLETQYF.

This clonotype has just a few counts. The V and J genes are TRBV10-3 and TRBJ2-6; D might be TRBD1 or TRBD2, each matching 5 bases. V was clipped by 4 bases and J by 2 bases, with 15 bases between them. The CDR3 sequence is 17 residues long. Per germline, CDR1 ENHRY and CDR2 SYGVKD. The CDR3 loop reads CAISASDGGAGANVLTF. CDR3 sequence (DNA): TGTGCCATCAGTGCCTCGGATGGGGGAGCTGGGGCCAACGTCCTGACTTTC.